Below, 12 T cell receptor beta chains from the same sample are listed, as sequenced in a study of blood T cell repertoires in COVID-19. Using immunoSEQ multiplex PCR, the repertoire was profiled, and TCRdb retains in-frame clones only, with some absent. The table has 150,000 to 160,000 clones, more than 65% seen once; the top ten hold approximately 10%. Sequenced: peripheral blood. The receptor source for this set is a woman aged 45-60 years with acute or convalescent COVID-19.

This chain's CDR3 is CASSSGSGVGTGELFF. The CDR3 coding sequence is TGTGCCAGCAGCTCAGGGAGCGGGGTCGGCACCGGGGAGCTGTTTTTT. The chain combines TRBV7-9 with TRBJ2-2, with TRBD2 identical over 7 bases. The CDR3 consists of 16 residues. V trimming: 4 bases; J trimming: 4 bases; junction bases outside the gene matches: 9. Looked up from germline, CDR1 is SEHNR and CDR2 is FQNEAQ (reference sequence).

This clone was found a few times. This chain's CDR3 is CASSPGQRNQPQHF. The CDR3 nucleotides read TGTGCCAGCAGTCCGGGACAAAGGAATCAGCCCCAGCATTTT. The genes are TRBV6-6 and TRBJ1-5; tentatively, D is TRBD1 (6 bases). The V end was cut by 5 bases, the J end by 4 bases, with 12 bases between. The CDR3 consists of 14 residues. Looked up from germline, CDR1 is MNHNY and CDR2 is SVGAGI (reference sequence).

The rearrangement links TRBV29-1 to TRBJ2-7; 8 bases map to TRBD1. Germline V CDR1 and CDR2: SQVTM, ANQGSEA. The length of the CDR3 is 12 residues. V lost 4 bases and J lost 4; bases outside the gene matches: 3. Here the CDR3 DNA reads TGCAGCGTTGGGGACAGGAGTTACGAGCAGTACTTC. This sequence encodes CSVGDRSYEQYF.

CDR3 protein: CASSESGRFTDTQYF. CDR3 sequence (DNA): TGTGCCAGCAGTGAGAGCGGGAGGTTCACAGATACGCAGTATTTT. The chain recombines TRBV6-4 with TRBJ2-3; 9 nucleotides line up with TRBD2. From germline, CDR1 is MRHNA and CDR2 SNTAGT. V shed 3 bases and J 2 bases; nucleotides not matched to a gene: 3. The CDR3 is 15 amino acids.

This chain links TRBV11-1 with TRBJ2-7; 12 nucleotides match TRBD2. The CDR3 covers 16 residues. Germline CDR1 is SGHAT and CDR2 is FQDESV (reference sequence). V shed 0 bases, J shed 7 bases, and the junction held 7 bases outside the gene matches. The CDR3 region has the DNA TGTGCCAGCAGCTTAGCACTAGCGGGAGGATTTGAAGAGCAGTACTTC. Its translation is CASSLALAGGFEEQYF.

The chain has TRBV2 and TRBJ2-3; a possible D gene is TRBD2 (7 bases). The germline V gene has CDR1 SNHLY and CDR2 FYNNEI. CDR3 size: 16 residues. Trimming pared 4 bases from V and 5 bases from J, leaving 19 bases between. CDR3 sequence: CASSVTGGNERDTQYF. In DNA form, the CDR3 reads TGTGCCAGCAGTGTAACGGGGGGCAACGAGAGAGATACGCAGTATTTT.

This clone was counted only a few times. The rearrangement links TRBV5-1 to TRBJ2-1, with 7 positions matching TRBD2. The germline CDR1 and CDR2 sequences are SGHRS and YFSETQ. The CDR3 length is 14 residues. V lost 1 base and J lost 10; bases outside the gene matches: 8. The CDR3 DNA reads TGCGCCAGCAGCTTGACGGCATCGCGGGAGGAGCAGTTCTTC. Its translation is CASSLTASREEQFF.

The chain employs TRBV5-8 and TRBJ2-6; 8 nucleotides match TRBD1. This CDR3 comprises 17 residues. The germline gives CDR1 SGHTS, CDR2 YDEGEE. Trimming at V came to 1 base and at J to 0 bases, leaving 3 bases not matched to a gene. CDR3 protein: CASSLRTGSSGANVLTF. The DNA for the CDR3 is TGTGCCAGCAGCTTGAGGACAGGGAGCTCTGGGGCCAACGTCCTGACTTTC.

The rearrangement uses TRBV6-6 and TRBJ1-5; 7 nucleotides line up with TRBD1. The germline V gene has CDR1 MNHNY and CDR2 SVGAGI (reference sequence). The length of the CDR3 is 15 residues. With 6 bases clipped from V and 1 base from J, the junction kept 6 bases outside the gene matches. The CDR3 sequence is CASRYHRGSNQPQHF. The CDR3 DNA reads TGTGCCAGCAGGTATCACAGGGGAAGCAATCAGCCCCAGCATTTT.

The CDR3, as DNA: TGTGCCAGCAGTTACGCGGTTCGGGACAGTACCTACGAGCAGTACTTC. Its protein is CASSYAVRDSTYEQYF. This rearrangement joins TRBV6-2 or TRBV6-3 to TRBJ2-7; 7 bases agree with TRBD1. Germline CDR1 is MNHEY and CDR2 is SVGEGT. The CDR3 runs 16 residues. The ends lost 2 bases at V and 2 bases at J; junction bases unmatched: 9.

This clone turned up a few times. J is TRBJ1-3 and V is TRBV28, with TRBD1 matching over 8 bases. Germline lookup yields CDR1 MDHEN and CDR2 SYDVKM. Unmatched junction bases numbered 8, after V lost 6 bases and J lost 4 bases. This CDR3 spans 15 amino acids. The CDR3 nucleotides are TGTGCCAGCAGAACGCATACAGGGGGAGGAAACACCATATATTTT. It yields the protein CASRTHTGGGNTIYF.

The chain recombines TRBV19 with TRBJ1-5; D is uncertain. Trimming took 4 bases from V and 3 from J, leaving 13 bases between them. This CDR3 region has 15 residues. The germline gives CDR1 LNHDA, CDR2 SQIVND (reference sequence). CDR3 in DNA: TGTGCCAGTAGTACCGCGACACCATTCAATCAGCCCCAGCATTTT. Translation: CASSTATPFNQPQHF.